This passage covers 6 T cell receptor beta chains from one sample sequenced in a study of T cells in Graves' hyperthyroidism and ophthalmopathy. Template material for amplifying TCR beta CDR3 regions consisted of RNA transcripts. The primer set for the first-round RT-PCR of the TCR CDR3 was HTBI. TCRdb independently ran MiXCR on the multiplex PCR reads; one entry per CDR3 protein. The table records under 450,000 distinct CDR3 sequences, around 16% of them present only once. Sequencing was carried out using blood. The receptor set was obtained from a woman aged 18-30 years with Graves' hyperthyroidism.

In its sample, this clonotype was seen a few times. It may be a read error: a sequence one base away is much more abundant. The CDR3 here is CATYEPDRGHSYGYTF. The CDR3 nucleotides are TGTGCCACCTATGAACCGGACAGGGGGCATAGCTATGGCTACACCTTC. The chain links TRBV6-2 or TRBV6-3 to TRBJ1-2; 11 bases agree with TRBD1. This CDR3 spans 16 amino acids. Per the germline V gene, CDR1 is MNHEY and CDR2 is SVGEGT. J lost 4 bases, V lost 10 bases, and 14 bases had no gene match.

V and J are TRBV19 and TRBJ1-2; D not resolved. This CDR3 contains 15 residues. Germline CDR1 is LNHDA and CDR2 is SQIVND (reference sequence). Trimming took off 3 bases at V and 2 bases at J, with 13 bases between the two ends. In DNA, the CDR3 is TGTGCCAGTAGTATCCCCCGCGGGCAGAACTATGGCTACACCTTC. Translating it yields CASSIPRGQNYGYTF. The variable domain in full, completed from reference TRBV19 and TRBJ1-2, reads DGGITQSPKYLFRKEGQNVTLSCEQNLNHDAMYWYRQDPGQGLRLIYYSQIVNDFQKGDIAEGYSVSREKKESFPLTVTSAQKNPTAFYLCASSIPRGQNYGYTFGSGTRLTVV.

This clonotype was found many times. The V and J genes are TRBV5-1 and TRBJ2-3, with TRBD2 matching over 8 bases. The CDR3 sequence is 15 residues long. Looked up from germline, CDR1 is SGHRS and CDR2 is YFSETQ. Trimming cost V 0 bases and J 4 bases; bases outside gene matches: 4. The CDR3 DNA sequence: TGCGCCAGCAGCTTGGGGACGGGGGGGCCAGATACGCAGTATTTT. This gives the protein CASSLGTGGPDTQYF.

There are many counts of this clonotype. CDR3 sequence: CASSSGGQVPGYEQFF. The CDR3 DNA is TGTGCCAGCAGCTCCGGGGGACAGGTACCTGGTTATGAGCAGTTCTTC. The chain employs TRBV11-3 and TRBJ2-1; 8 nucleotides line up with TRBD1. After removal of 4 bases from V and 8 bases from J, the junction contained 13 bases not matched to a gene. CDR1 SGHNT and CDR2 YENEEA come from the germline V gene. This CDR3 spans 16 amino acids.

This clonotype was recorded many times. The V and J genes are TRBV7-3 and TRBJ2-3; 8 bases are a match to TRBD1. The V gene end was trimmed by 5 bases and the J gene end by 4 bases; junction bases not matched to a gene: 11. This CDR3 contains 16 residues. CDR1 is SGHTA, CDR2 FQGTGA, per germline. CDR3 coding DNA: TGTGCCAGCAGCCTATCCAGGGACAGGCCTTCAGATACGCAGTATTTT. It is translated as CASSLSRDRPSDTQYF.

The rearrangement joins TRBV29-1 to TRBJ1-3; D not resolved. Germline V gene data show CDR1 as SQVTM and CDR2 as ANQGSEA. This CDR3 has 15 amino acids. Trimming shortened V by 4 bases and J by 2 bases, and 15 bases separated the two germline ends. The CDR3 here is CSVAPSLRPGNTIYF. DNA of the CDR3: TGCAGCGTTGCCCCCTCCCTGAGGCCTGGAAACACCATATATTTT. Full variable domain (outside the CDR3, taken from reference TRBV29-1 and TRBJ1-3): SAVISQKPSRDICQRGTSLTIQCQVDSQVTMMFWYRQQPGQSLTLIATANQGSEATYESGFVIDKFPISRPNLTFSTLTVSNMSPEDSSIYLCSVAPSLRPGNTIYFGEGSWLTVV.